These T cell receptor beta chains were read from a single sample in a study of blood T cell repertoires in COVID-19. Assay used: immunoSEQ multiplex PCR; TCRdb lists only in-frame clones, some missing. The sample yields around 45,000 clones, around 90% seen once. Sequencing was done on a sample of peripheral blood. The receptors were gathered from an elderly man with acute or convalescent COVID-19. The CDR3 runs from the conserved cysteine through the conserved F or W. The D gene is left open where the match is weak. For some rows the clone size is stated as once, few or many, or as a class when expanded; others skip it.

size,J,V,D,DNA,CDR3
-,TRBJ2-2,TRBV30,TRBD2,TGTGCCTGGAGTTTGCGACTAGCAACCGGGGAGCTGTTTTTT,CAWSLRLATGELFF
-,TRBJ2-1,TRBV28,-,TGTGCCAGCAGTTTATGGAAGGGGGCCTACAATGAGCAGTTCTTC,CASSLWKGAYNEQFF
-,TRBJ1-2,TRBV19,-,TGTGCCAGTAGTCTTCAGGGGACGGGCTACACCTTC,CASSLQGTGYTF
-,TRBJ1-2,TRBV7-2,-,TGTGCCAGCAGCTTAGCCCCGGCTAACTATGGCTACACCTTC,CASSLAPANYGYTF
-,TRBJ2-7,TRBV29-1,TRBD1,TGCAGCGTTGAAGATCGGGACAGCTACGAGCAGTACTTC,CSVEDRDSYEQYF
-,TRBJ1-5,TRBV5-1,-,TGCGCCAGCAGCTTGGGGCTCACGCCGAATCAGCCCCAGCATTTT,CASSLGLTPNQPQHF
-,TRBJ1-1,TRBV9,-,TGTGCCAGCAGCGTAGGGCCGGGGAGGGCTGAAGCTTTCTTT,CASSVGPGRAEAFF
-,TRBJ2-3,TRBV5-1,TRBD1,TGCGCCAGCAGCGTACAGGGGAACATAGATACGCAGTATTTT,CASSVQGNIDTQYF
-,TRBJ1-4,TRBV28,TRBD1,TGTGCCAGCAGTCGGGCCCGACAGGGCGCAACTAATGAAAAACTGTTTTTT,CASSRARQGATNEKLFF
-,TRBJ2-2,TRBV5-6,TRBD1,TGTGCCAGCAGCTCCCTTACAGGGGCCCCCGGGGAGCTGTTTTTT,CASSSLTGAPGELFF
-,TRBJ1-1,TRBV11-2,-,TGTGCCAGCAGCTTAGGTAACGGGGGCACTGAAGCTTTCTTT,CASSLGNGGTEAFF
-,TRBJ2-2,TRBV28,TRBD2,TGTGCCAGCAGAGCTAGCGGGGGGGCCCTCGGGGAGCTGTTTTTT,CASRASGGALGELFF
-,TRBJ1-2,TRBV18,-,TGTGCCAGCTCACCATCCGGGTCCAGATTCTATGGCTACACCTTC,CASSPSGSRFYGYTF
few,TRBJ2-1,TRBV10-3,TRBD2,TGTGCCATCAGGATGACTAGCGGGGCGGACAATGAGCAGTTCTTC,CAIRMTSGADNEQFF
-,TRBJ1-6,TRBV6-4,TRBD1,TGTGCCAGCTCCGAGGAGGACAGGGGCAATTCACCCCTCCACTTT,CASSEEDRGNSPLHF
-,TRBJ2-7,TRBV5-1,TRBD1,TGCGCCAGCAGCCAGTTGGGACAGGGGGCTTGGGAGCAGTACTTC,CASSQLGQGAWEQYF
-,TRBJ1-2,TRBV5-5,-,TGTGCCAGCAGTAAATCCGGGGGAGCTAACTATGGCTACACCTTC,CASSKSGGANYGYTF
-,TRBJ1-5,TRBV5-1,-,TGCGCCAGCAGCTCGACAGGCGGCAATCAGCCCCAGCATTTT,CASSSTGGNQPQHF
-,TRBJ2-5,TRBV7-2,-,TGTGCCAGCAGCTCACAGGTGGCTCAAGAGACCCAGTACTTC,CASSSQVAQETQYF
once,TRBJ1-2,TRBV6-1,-,TGTGCCAGCAGTGATGAGGTCTATGGCTACACCTTC,CASSDEVYGYTF
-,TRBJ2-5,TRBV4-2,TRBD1,TGTGCCAGCAGCCAAGGCCCCAGGGGGCAAGAGACCCAGTACTTC,CASSQGPRGQETQYF
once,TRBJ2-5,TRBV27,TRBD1,TGTGCCAGCAGTTTAGACAGGGGAAGAGAGACCCAGTACTTC,CASSLDRGRETQYF
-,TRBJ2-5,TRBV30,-,TGTGCCTGGAGTAGGGAGAACCAAGAGACCCAGTACTTC,CAWSRENQETQYF
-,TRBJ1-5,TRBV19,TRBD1,TGTGCCAGTAGTATTTCCATCGCGCCGGCTCTTCAGGGGGCGCGGGGTCAGCCCCAGCATTTT,CASSISIAPALQGARGQPQHF
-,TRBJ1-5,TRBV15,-,TGTGCCACCAGCAGAGGACTTCATCAGCCCCAGCATTTT,CATSRGLHQPQHF
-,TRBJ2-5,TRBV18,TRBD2,TGTGCCAGCTCACCAGGGACTAGCGGAAACATGCGCCAAGAGACCCAGTACTTC,CASSPGTSGNMRQETQYF
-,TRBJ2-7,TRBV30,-,TGTGCCTGGAGTGTGGGGGGCGAGCAGTACTTC,CAWSVGGEQYF
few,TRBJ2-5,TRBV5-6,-,TGTGCCAGCAGCGCGGGACAGCTGAGAAGAGGGACCCAGTACTTC,CASSAGQLRRGTQYF
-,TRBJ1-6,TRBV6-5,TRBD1,TGTGCCAGCAGTTACGAGGGGGCAACGAATTCACCCCTCCACTTT,CASSYEGATNSPLHF
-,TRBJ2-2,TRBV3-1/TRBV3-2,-,TGTGCCAGCAGCCAAGCACCAGGGACCGGGGAGCTGTTTTTT,CASSQAPGTGELFF
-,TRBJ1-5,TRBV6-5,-,TGTGCCAGCAAAGAGAACAGGGACCCTCAGCCCCAGCATTTT,CASKENRDPQPQHF
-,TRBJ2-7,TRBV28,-,TGTGCCAGCAGTTCACCCCTGACAGGAATCTCCTACGAGCAGTACTTC,CASSSPLTGISYEQYF
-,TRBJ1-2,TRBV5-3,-,TGTGCCAGAAGTTTTTTGGGAGCTAACTATGGCTACACCTTC,CARSFLGANYGYTF